This TCR beta chain was recovered during a study of technical replicates of blood from several donors. The method was immunoSEQ multiplex PCR; TCRdb's version includes in-frame clones alone and lacks a portion of them. The table includes about 56,000 clones, nearly 95% detected once. V dropped 7 bases and J dropped 5; count of bases not matched to a gene: 8. Looked up from germline, CDR1 is SGHTA and CDR2 is FQGNSA. This CDR3 is 15 amino acids long. This rearrangement joins TRBV7-2 to TRBJ2-2; 9 nucleotides align to TRBD1. This receptor was taken from a human donor in good health. Some clones in this sample may be carry-over from other donors' samples. Sequenced material: PBMCs. The CDR3 DNA is TGTGCCAGCACCACGACAGGGGGTTTTACCGGGGAGCTGTTTTTT. This encodes CASTTTGGFTGELFF.